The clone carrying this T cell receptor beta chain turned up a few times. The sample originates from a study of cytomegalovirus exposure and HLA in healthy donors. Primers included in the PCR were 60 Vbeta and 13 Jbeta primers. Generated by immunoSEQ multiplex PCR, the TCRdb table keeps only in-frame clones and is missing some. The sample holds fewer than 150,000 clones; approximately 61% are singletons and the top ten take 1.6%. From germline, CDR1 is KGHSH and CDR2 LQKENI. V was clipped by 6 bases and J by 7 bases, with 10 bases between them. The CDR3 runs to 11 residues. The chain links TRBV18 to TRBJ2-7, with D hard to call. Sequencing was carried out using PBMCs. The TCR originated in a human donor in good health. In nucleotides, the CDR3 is TGTGCCAGCTCTCACGTCGGTGAGCAGTACTTC. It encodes CASSHVGEQYF.